This entry describes one T cell receptor beta chain. What it binds is not known. This specimen belongs to a study of lymphopenia after photon versus proton radiotherapy. Data came from immunoSEQ multiplex PCR; TCRdb stores just in-frame clones and leaves some out. Of about 70,000 clones listed, 87% are singletons. Whole-study findings and limits: Relative stability marked proton patients; photon patients lost diversity and naive cells. Oligoclonal CD8+ Temra expansion after nadir drove photon patients' diversity drop. Only patients who died were analyzed for survival; proton advantage is unproven. Post-nadir TCR diversity decline inversely tracked overall survival among those who died.

Germline V gives CDR1 MNHEY, CDR2 SVGAGI. The CDR3 covers 15 residues. V was cut by 6 bases and J by 1 base, with 14 bases left in between. Sequenced here: peripheral blood, sampled from a patient treated with proton-based radiotherapy. The chain couples TRBV6-5 to TRBJ2-3; a possible D gene is TRBD2 (5 bases). The sequence derives from a man at least 80 years old with esophageal cancer. CDR3 sequence (DNA): TGTGCCAGCAGCCCCGGGGTAGTCCGCACAGATACGCAGTATTTT. Its translation: CASSPGVVRTDTQYF.